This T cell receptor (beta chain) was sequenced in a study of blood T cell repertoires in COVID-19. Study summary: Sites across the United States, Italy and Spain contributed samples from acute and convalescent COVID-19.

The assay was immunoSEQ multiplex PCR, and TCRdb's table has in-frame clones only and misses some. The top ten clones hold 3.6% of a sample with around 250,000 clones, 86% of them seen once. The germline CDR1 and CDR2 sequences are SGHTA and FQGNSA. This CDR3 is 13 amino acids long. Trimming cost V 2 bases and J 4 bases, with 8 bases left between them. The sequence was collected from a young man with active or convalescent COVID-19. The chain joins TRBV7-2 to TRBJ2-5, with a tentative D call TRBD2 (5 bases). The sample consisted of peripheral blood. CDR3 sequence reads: CASSLLAGETQYF. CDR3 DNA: TGTGCCAGCAGCTTACTCGCGGGAGAGACCCAGTACTTC.